This T cell receptor (beta chain) was recovered during a study of blood T cell repertoires in COVID-19. As for the study in general: Material from acute and convalescent COVID-19 was sourced from the United States, Italy and Spain. PBMCs, B-cell-depleted T cells, or T cells were the source of the cDNA or gDNA that made up the material.

After removal of 8 bases from V and 8 bases from J, the junction contained 12 bases not matched to a gene. The germline V gene encodes CDR1 MNHEY and CDR2 SVGAGI. The length of the CDR3 is 15 residues. In the authors' workflow: How many nucleated cells were present was estimated from reference gene primer amplification. Only in-frame clones appear in the TCRdb table, and some are missing; sequencing was by immunoSEQ multiplex PCR. V, J and clone size were drawn from that table, and D and trimming were deduced from the DNA. The table has 250,000 to 300,000 clones, about 86% seen once. V and J are TRBV6-5 and TRBJ1-4; 9 positions match TRBD1. This receptor was taken from a man between 18 and 29 years old with active or convalescent COVID-19. Sequencing input: peripheral blood. For the CDR3, the DNA is TGTGCCAGCCATAACAGGGGGCGGGGTCTCGAAAAACTGTTTTTT. Protein sequence: CASHNRGRGLEKLFF.